This T cell receptor beta chain stems from a study of response to subunit inactivated influenza vaccine. Study observations and caveats: Authors suggested that a seasonal influenza vaccination recruits few new T cells each time.

This clonotype was detected a few times. What it binds is not known. CDR3 size: 14 residues. Germline V gene sequence: CDR1 MNHNS, CDR2 SASEGT. V lost 4 bases and J lost 8; bases outside the gene matches: 6. One entry per CDR3 protein, called by TCRdb with MiXCR from the RT-PCR reads. Here the sample spans 550,000 to 600,000 distinct CDR3 sequences, approximately 10% being singletons. V is TRBV6-1 and J is TRBJ2-1, with 9 bases that match TRBD2. This TCR was sampled from a man aged 50-59 years who received an inactivated influenza vaccine. The sequencing here drew on PBMCs from blood, taken on the day of vaccination. CDR3 region: CASSVAREGHEQFF. In nucleotides, the CDR3 is TGTGCCAGCAGTGTAGCGCGGGAGGGCCATGAGCAGTTCTTC.